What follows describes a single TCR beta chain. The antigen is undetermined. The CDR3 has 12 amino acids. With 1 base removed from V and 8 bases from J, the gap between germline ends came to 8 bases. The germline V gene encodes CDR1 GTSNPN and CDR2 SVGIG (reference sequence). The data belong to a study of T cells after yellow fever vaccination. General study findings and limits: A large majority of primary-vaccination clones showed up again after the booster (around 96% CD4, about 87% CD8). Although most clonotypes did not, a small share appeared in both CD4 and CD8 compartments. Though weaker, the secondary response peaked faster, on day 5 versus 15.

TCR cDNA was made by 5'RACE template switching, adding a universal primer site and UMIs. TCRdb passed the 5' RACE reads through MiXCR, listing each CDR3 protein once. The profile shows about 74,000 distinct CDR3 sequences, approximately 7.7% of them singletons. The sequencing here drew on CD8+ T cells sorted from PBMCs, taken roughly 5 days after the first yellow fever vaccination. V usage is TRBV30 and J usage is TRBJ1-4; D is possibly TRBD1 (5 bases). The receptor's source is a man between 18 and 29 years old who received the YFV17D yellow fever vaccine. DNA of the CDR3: TGTGCCTGGAGTGGTGGGGGGGAAAAACTGTTTTTT. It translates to CAWSGGGEKLFF.